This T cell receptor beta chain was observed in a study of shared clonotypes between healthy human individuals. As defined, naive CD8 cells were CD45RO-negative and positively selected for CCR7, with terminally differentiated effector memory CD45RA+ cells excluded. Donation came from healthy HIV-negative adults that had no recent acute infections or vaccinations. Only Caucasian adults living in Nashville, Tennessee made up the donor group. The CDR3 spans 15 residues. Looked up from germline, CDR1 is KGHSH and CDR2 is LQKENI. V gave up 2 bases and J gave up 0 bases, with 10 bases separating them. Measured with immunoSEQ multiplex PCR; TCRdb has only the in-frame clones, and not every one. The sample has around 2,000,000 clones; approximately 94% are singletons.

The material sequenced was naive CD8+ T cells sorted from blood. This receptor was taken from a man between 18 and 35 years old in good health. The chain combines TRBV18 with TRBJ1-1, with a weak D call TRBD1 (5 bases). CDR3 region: CASSPGKGMNTEAFF. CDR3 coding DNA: TGTGCCAGCTCACCAGGAAAGGGGATGAACACTGAAGCTTTCTTT.